The clone carrying this TCR beta chain appeared a few times. Its target is not known. The sample is drawn from a study of identical twins. The study, taken as a whole, reports: Out-of-frame alpha sequences common to twins exhibited a surplus of low generation probability.

The CDR3 contains 13 residues. Trimming pared 7 bases from V and 4 bases from J, leaving 10 bases between. Germline values: CDR1 SEHNR, CDR2 FQNEAQ (reference sequence). TCRdb recomputed calls from the 5' RACE reads with MiXCR, one row per CDR3 protein. The sample records fewer than 650,000 distinct CDR3 sequences, roughly 7.2% being singletons. The same sample was also used in a study of yellow fever vaccine responses in identical twins.

Material: PBMCs. The chain has TRBV7-9 and TRBJ2-2, with D uncertain. The TCR was taken from a woman aged 18-29 years in good health. The CDR3 loop is CASTLTGTGELFF. CDR3 coding DNA: TGTGCCAGCACCTTGACGGGCACCGGGGAGCTGTTTTTT.